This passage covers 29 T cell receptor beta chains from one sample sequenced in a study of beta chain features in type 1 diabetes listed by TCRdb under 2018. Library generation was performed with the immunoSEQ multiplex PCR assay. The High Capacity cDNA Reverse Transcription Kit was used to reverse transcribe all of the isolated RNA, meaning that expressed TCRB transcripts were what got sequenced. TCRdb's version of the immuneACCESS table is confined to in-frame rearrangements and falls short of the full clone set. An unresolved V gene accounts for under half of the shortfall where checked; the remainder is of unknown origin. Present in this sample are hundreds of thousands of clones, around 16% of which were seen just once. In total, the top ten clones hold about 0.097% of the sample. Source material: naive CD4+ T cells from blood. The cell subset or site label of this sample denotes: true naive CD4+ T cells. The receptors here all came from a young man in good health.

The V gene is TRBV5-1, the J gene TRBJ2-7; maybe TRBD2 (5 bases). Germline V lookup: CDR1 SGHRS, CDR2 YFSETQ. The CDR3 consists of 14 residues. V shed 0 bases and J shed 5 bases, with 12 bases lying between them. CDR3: CASSLDLLGDEQYF. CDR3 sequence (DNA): TGCGCCAGCAGCTTGGACCTACTAGGCGACGAGCAGTACTTC.

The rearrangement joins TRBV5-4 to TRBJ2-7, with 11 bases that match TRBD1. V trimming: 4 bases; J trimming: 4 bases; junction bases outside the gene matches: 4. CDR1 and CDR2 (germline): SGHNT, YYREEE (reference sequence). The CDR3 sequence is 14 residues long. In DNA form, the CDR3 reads TGTGCCAGCAGCCGGGACAGGGGGAGGTACGAGCAGTACTTC. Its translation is CASSRDRGRYEQYF.

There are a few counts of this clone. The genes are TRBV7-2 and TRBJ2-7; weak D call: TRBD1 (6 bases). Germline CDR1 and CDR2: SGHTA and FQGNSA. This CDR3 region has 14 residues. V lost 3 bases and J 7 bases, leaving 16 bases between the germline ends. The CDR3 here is CASSLTRGAGEQYF. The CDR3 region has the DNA TGTGCCAGCAGCTTGACCAGGGGCGCCGGAGAGCAGTACTTC.

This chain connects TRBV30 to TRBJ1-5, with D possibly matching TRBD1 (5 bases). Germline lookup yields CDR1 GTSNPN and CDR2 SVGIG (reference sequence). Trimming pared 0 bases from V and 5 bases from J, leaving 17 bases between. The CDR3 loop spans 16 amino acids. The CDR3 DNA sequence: TGTGCCTGGAGTGTCCTCAGGTCCGGGGGACATCAGCCCCAGCATTTT. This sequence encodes CAWSVLRSGGHQPQHF.

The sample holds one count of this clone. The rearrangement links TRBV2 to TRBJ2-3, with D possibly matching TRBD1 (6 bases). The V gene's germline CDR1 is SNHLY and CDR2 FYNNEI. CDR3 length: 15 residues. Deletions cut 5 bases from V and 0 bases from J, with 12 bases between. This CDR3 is CASSIQGMSTDTQYF. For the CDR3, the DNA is TGTGCCAGCAGTATACAGGGCATGAGCACAGATACGCAGTATTTT.

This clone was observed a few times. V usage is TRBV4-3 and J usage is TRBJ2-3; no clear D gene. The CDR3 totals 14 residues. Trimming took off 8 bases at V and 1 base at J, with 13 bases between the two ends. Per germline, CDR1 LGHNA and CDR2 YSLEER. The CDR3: CASRPLDGTDTQYF. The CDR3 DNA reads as TGCGCCAGCCGACCCCTCGATGGCACAGATACGCAGTATTTT.

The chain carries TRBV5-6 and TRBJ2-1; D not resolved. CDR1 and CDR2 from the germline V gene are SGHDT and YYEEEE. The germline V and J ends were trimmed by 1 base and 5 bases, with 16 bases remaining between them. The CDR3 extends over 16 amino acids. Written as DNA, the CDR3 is TGTGCCAGCAGCTTGAGGCGACTTAAGGCGAACAATGAGCAGTTCTTC. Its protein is CASSLRRLKANNEQFF.

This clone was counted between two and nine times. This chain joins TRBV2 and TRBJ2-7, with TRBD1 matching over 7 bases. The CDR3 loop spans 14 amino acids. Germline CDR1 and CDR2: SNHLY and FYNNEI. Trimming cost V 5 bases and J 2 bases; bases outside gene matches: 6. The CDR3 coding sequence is TGTGCCAGCAGTACCCAGAGGGGGCCCTACGAGCAGTACTTC. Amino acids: CASSTQRGPYEQYF.

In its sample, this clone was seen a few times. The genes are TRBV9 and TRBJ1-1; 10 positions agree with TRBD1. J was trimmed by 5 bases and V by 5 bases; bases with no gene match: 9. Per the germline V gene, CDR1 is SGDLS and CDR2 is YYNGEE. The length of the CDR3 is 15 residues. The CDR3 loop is CASRRTGGLGTEAFF. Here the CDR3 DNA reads TGTGCCAGCAGGCGGACAGGGGGGCTTGGTACTGAAGCTTTCTTT.

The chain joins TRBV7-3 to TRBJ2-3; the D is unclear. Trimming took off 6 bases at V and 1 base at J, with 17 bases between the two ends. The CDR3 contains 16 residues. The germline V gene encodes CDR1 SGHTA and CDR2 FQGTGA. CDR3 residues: CASSLELGIGTDTQYF. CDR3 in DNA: TGTGCCAGCAGTCTTGAATTGGGTATTGGCACAGATACGCAGTATTTT.

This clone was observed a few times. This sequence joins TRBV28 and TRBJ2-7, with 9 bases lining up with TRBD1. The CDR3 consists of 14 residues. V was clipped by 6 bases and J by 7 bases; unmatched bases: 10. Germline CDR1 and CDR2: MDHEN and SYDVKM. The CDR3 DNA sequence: TGTGCCAGCAGCGTACAGGGGGCAATCGGGGAGCAGTACTTC. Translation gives CASSVQGAIGEQYF.

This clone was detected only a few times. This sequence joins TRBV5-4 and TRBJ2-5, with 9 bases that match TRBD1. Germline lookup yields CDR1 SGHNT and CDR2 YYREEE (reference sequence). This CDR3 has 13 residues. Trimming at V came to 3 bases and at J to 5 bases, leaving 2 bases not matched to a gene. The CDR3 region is CASSSGQGETQYF. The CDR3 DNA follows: TGTGCCAGCAGCTCCGGACAGGGGGAGACCCAGTACTTC.

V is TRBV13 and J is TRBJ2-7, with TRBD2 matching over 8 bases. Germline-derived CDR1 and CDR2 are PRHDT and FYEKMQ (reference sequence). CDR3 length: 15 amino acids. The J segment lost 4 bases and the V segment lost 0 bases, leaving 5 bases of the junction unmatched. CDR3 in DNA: TGTGCCAGCAGCTTAGGGGTCGGGAGGGCGTACGAGCAGTACTTC. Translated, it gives CASSLGVGRAYEQYF.

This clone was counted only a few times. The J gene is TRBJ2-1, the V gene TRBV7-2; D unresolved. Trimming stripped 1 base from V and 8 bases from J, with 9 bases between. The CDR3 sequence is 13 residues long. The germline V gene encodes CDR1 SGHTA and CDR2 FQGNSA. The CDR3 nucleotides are TGTGCCAGCAGCTTAGGGATCCTGCATGAGCAGTTCTTC. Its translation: CASSLGILHEQFF.

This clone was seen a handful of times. DNA of the CDR3: TGTGCCAGCAGGCCACTGGGTAGTTACAATGAGCAGTTCTTC. Its translation is CASRPLGSYNEQFF. This chain joins TRBV6-1 and TRBJ2-1; no clear D. The length of the CDR3 is 14 residues. Looked up from germline, CDR1 is MNHNS and CDR2 is SASEGT. The ends were cut back, 6 bases at V and 4 bases at J, with 13 bases in the middle.

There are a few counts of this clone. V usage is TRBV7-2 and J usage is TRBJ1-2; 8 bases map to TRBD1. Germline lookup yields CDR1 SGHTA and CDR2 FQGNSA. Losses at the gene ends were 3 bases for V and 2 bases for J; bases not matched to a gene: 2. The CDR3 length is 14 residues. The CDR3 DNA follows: TGTGCCAGCAGCTTTCGGGACAGGAACTATGGCTACACCTTC. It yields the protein CASSFRDRNYGYTF.

This CDR3 is CASSGAATSLADTQYF. Here the CDR3 DNA reads TGCGCCAGCAGCGGGGCAGCGACTAGCCTTGCAGATACGCAGTATTTT. The genes are TRBV5-1 and TRBJ2-3; 7 nucleotides agree with TRBD2. CDR1 is SGHRS and CDR2 is YFSETQ in the germline V gene. V trimming: 4 bases; J trimming: 4 bases; junction bases outside the gene matches: 12. The CDR3 contains 16 residues.

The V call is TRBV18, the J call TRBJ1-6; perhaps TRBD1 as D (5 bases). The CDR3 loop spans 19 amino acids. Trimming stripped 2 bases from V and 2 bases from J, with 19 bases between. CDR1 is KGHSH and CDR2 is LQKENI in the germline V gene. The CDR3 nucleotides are TGTGCCAGCTCACCAGGGGTTTGGCCAGGGAACACCTATAATTCACCCCTCCACTTT. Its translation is CASSPGVWPGNTYNSPLHF.

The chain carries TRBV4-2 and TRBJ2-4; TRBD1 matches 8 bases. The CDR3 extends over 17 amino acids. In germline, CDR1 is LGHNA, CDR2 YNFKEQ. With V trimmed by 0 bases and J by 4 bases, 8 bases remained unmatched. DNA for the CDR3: TGTGCCAGCAGCCAAGATGGGGGACAGGCCTTAAAAAACATTCAGTACTTC. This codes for CASSQDGGQALKNIQYF.

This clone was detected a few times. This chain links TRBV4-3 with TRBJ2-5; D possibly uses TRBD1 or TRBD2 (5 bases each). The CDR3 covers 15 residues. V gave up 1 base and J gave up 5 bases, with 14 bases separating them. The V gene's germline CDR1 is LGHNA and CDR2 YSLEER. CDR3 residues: CASSQGSRGWETQYF. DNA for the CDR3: TGCGCCAGCAGCCAAGGGTCGAGGGGCTGGGAGACCCAGTACTTC.

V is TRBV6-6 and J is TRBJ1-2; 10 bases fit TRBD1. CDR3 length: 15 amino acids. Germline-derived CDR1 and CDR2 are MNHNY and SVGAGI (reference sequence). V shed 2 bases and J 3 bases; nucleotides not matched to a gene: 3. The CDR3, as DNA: TGTGCCAGCAGTTACAAAGGGACAGGGGACTATGGCTACACCTTC. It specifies CASSYKGTGDYGYTF.

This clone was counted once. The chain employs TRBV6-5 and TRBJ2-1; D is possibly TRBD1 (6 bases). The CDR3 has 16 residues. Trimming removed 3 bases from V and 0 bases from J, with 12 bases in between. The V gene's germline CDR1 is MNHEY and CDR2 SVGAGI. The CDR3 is CASSYLGASSYNEQFF. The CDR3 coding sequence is TGTGCCAGCAGTTATTTGGGGGCGAGCTCCTACAATGAGCAGTTCTTC.

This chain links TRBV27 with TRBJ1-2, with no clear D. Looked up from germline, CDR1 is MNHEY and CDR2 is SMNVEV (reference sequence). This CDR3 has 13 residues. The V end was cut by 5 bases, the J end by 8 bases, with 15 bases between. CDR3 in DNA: TGTGCCAGCAGTCTACGAATGGATTGGGGCTACACCTTC. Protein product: CASSLRMDWGYTF.

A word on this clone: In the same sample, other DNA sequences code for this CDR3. The CDR3, as DNA: TGTGCCAGCAGGGGGACTAGCTCCTACAATGAGCAGTTCTTC. It is translated as CASRGTSSYNEQFF. J is TRBJ2-1 and V is TRBV6-1, with 8 bases matching TRBD2. Trimming cost V 6 bases and J 0 bases; bases outside gene matches: 1. Germline V gives CDR1 MNHNS, CDR2 SASEGT. This CDR3 is built from 14 residues.

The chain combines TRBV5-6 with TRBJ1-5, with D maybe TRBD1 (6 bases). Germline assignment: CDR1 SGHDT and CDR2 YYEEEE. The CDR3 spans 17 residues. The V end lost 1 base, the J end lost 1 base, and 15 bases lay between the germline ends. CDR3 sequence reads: CASSLLTGAESNQPQHF. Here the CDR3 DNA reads TGTGCCAGCAGCTTGCTTACGGGGGCCGAAAGCAATCAGCCCCAGCATTTT.

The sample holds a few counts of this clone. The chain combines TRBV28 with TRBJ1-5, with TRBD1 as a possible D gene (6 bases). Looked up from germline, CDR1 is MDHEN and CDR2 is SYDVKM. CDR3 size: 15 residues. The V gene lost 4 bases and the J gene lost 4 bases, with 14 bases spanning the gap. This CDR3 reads CASSWGTGYNQPQHF. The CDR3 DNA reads TGTGCCAGCAGTTGGGGTACAGGGTATAATCAGCCCCAGCATTTT.

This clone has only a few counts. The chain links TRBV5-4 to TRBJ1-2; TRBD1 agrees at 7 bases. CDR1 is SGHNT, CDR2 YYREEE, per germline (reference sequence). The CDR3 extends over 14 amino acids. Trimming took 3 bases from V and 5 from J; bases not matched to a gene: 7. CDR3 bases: TGTGCCAGCAGCTCTCAGGACAGGTTATATGGCTACACCTTC. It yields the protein CASSSQDRLYGYTF. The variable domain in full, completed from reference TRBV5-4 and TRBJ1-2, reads ETGVTQSPTHLIKTRGQQVTLRCSSQSGHNTVSWYQQALGQGPQFIFQYYREEENGRGNFPPRFSGLQFPNYSSELNVNALELDDSALYLCASSSQDRLYGYTFGSGTRLTVV.

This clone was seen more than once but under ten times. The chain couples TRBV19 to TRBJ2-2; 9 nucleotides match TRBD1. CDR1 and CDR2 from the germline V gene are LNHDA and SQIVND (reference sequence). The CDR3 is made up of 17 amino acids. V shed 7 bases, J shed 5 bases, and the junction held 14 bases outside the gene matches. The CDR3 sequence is CASINGRDRVRTGELFF. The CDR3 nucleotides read TGTGCCAGTATCAACGGTCGGGACAGGGTTCGGACCGGGGAGCTGTTTTTT.

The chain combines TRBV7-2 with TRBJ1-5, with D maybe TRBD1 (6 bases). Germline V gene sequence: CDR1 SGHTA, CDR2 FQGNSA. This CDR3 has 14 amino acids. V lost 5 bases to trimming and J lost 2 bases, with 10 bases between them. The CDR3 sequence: CASSAGVGNQPQHF. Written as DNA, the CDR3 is TGTGCCAGCAGCGCAGGGGTGGGCAATCAGCCCCAGCATTTT.